This TCR beta chain was observed in a study of shared clonotypes between healthy human individuals. Notes on the study in general: When compared with the clonotypes that were shared by all four sorted-subset donors, the non-shared clonotypes turned out to have lower generation probabilities. Few donors restricted represented genetic and exposure-history diversity.

Clones were read by immunoSEQ multiplex PCR, and TCRdb kept only the in-frame ones, dropping some. The table records about 2.2 million clones, about 94% of them present only once. Only CD45RO-negative cells positively selected for CCR7 counted as naive CD8 cells, so terminally differentiated effector memory CD45RA+ cells were excluded. Notes on this clone: The antigen remains undetermined.

The receptor comes from a man between 18 and 35 years old in good health. Some clones in this sample may be carry-over from other donors' samples. Input material: naive CD8+ T cells from PBMCs.

The CDR3 reads CASSDGLQVKTGNTIYF. As DNA, the CDR3 is TGTGCCAGCAGCGACGGCCTACAGGTTAAGACTGGAAACACCATATATTTT. This chain connects TRBV9 to TRBJ1-3, with a tentative D call TRBD1 (5 bases). Trimming stripped 3 bases from V and 2 bases from J, with 18 bases between. Germline CDR1 is SGDLS and CDR2 is YYNGEE. CDR3 length: 17 residues.